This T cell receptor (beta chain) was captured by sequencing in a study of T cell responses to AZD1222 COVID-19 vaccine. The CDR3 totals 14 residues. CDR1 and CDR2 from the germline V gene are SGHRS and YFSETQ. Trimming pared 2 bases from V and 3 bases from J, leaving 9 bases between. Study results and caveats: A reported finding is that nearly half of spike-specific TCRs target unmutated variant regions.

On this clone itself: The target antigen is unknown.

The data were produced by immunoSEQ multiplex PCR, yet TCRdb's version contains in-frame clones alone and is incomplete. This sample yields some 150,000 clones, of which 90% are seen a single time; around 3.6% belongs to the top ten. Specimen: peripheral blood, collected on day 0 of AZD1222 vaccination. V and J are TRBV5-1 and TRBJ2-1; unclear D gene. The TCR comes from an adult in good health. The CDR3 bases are TGCGCCAGCAGCTTCGACCCGTACTACAATGAGCAGTTCTTC. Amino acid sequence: CASSFDPYYNEQFF.